The 27 T cell receptor beta chains presented below share a single source sample, sequenced in a study of blood T cells in healthy people across ages. It was with a sample-barcoded 5' primer and a J-beta primer mix that a second PCR of roughly 6 to 11 cycles was run. TCRdb itself ran the 5' RACE reads through MiXCR, one entry per CDR3 protein. Seen here are some 1.8 million distinct CDR3 sequences, roughly two fifths observed once, and the top ten hold roughly 23%. Sequencing was carried out using blood. The receptor set was obtained from a human donor in good health.

This sequence joins TRBV12-3 or TRBV12-4 and TRBJ2-5, with 8 bases lining up with TRBD1. The DNA end lines up better with TRBJ2-7; the J call may be wrong. The length of the CDR3 is 16 residues. CDR3 protein: CASSFWTGLFFLEQYF. The CDR3 bases are TGTGCCAGCAGTTTTTGGACAGGGCTATTTTTCCTCGAGCAGTACTTC.

This clonotype was counted a few times. The chain joins TRBV29-1 to TRBJ2-7; D call uncertain. Trimming shortened V by 4 bases and J by 0 bases, and 13 bases separated the two germline ends. Looked up from germline, CDR1 is SQVTM and CDR2 is ANQGSEA. This CDR3 contains 14 residues. CDR3 DNA: TGCAGCGTTGCCCACAAGTTGAGCTCCTACGAGCAGTACTTC. Its protein product is CSVAHKLSSYEQYF.

This clonotype was counted only a few times. It may be a read error: a sequence one base away is much more abundant. The chain combines TRBV4-2 with TRBJ2-3; D is unclear. The germline V gene encodes CDR1 LGHNA and CDR2 YNFKEQ. This CDR3 has 16 amino acids. CDR3 sequence: CANSLYQDYRTDTQYF. In nucleotides, the CDR3 is TGTGCCAACAGCCTATACCAGGATTACCGCACAGATACGCAGTATTTT.

The chain joins TRBV5-1 to TRBJ2-1; D is uncertain. With 0 bases removed from V and 6 bases from J, the gap between germline ends came to 13 bases. The CDR3 is 15 residues long. Germline CDR1 SGHRS, CDR2 YFSETQ. The CDR3 loop is CASSLGLDSGNEQFF. The CDR3 bases are TGCGCCAGCAGCTTGGGGCTAGACTCGGGCAATGAGCAGTTCTTC.

The J gene is TRBJ2-1, the V gene TRBV27; a possible D gene is TRBD1 (6 bases). The CDR3 has 13 residues. Germline values: CDR1 MNHEY, CDR2 SMNVEV (reference sequence). Trimming stripped 10 bases from V and 3 bases from J, with 13 bases between. CDR3 sequence reads: CATIKDSYNEQFF. CDR3 DNA: TGTGCCACGATAAAGGACAGCTACAATGAGCAGTTCTTC.

In this sample, this clonotype turned up a few times. The chain carries TRBV20-1 and TRBJ1-1; D remains unclear. The CDR3 has 10 residues. Germline V gives CDR1 DFQATT, CDR2 SNEGSKA (reference sequence). With 6 bases removed from V and 5 bases from J, the gap between germline ends came to 7 bases. The CDR3 nucleotides read TGCAGTGCGACCGGGACTGAAGCTTTCTTT. Residues: CSATGTEAFF.

The chain employs TRBV20-1 and TRBJ2-3; 10 nucleotides align to TRBD2. The CDR3 consists of 14 residues. Per the germline V gene, CDR1 is DFQATT and CDR2 is SNEGSKA (reference sequence). Losses at the gene ends were 6 bases for V and 4 bases for J; bases not matched to a gene: 7. The CDR3 loop reads CSAYLAGVSDTQYF. The CDR3 DNA reads TGCAGTGCCTACCTAGCGGGAGTCTCAGATACGCAGTATTTT.

This chain connects TRBV12-3 or TRBV12-4 to TRBJ2-1; the D gene is possibly TRBD2 (7 bases). CDR3 length: 14 residues. V shed 3 bases and J shed 7 bases, with 13 bases lying between them. The CDR3 DNA follows: TGTGCCAGCAGTTTGGGGGGGCAGGAGAATGAGCAGTTCTTC. Translation gives CASSLGGQENEQFF.

V usage is TRBV7-3 and J usage is TRBJ1-1; D ambiguous. CDR3 length: 13 amino acids. V lost 3 bases, J lost 1 base, and 6 bases lay in between. The germline V gene has CDR1 SGHTA and CDR2 FQGTGA. CDR3 bases: TGTGCCAGCAGCTTTTGGACGAACACTGAAGCTTTCTTT. This gives the protein CASSFWTNTEAFF.

Remarks on this clonotype: A much larger clone sits a single nucleotide away, making a read error possible. The rearrangement links TRBV7-2 to TRBJ1-2, with D unresolved. From germline, CDR1 is SGHTA and CDR2 FQGNSA. Trimming pared 1 base from V and 4 bases from J, leaving 4 bases between. This CDR3 is built from 12 residues. CDR3 residues: CTSSLVRYGYTF. DNA for the CDR3: TGTACCAGCAGCTTAGTGCGCTATGGCTACACCTTC.

The rearrangement joins TRBV20-1 to TRBJ2-7; TRBD2 agrees at 7 bases. Germline lookup yields CDR1 DFQATT and CDR2 SNEGSKA (reference sequence). The CDR3 runs 16 residues. Trimming cost V 0 bases and J 3 bases; bases outside gene matches: 11. CDR3 sequence: CSARDWEGLPDYEQYF. In DNA form, the CDR3 reads TGCAGTGCTAGAGATTGGGAGGGGCTACCCGACTACGAGCAGTACTTC.

The rearrangement joins TRBV7-2 to TRBJ2-7; 9 nucleotides line up with TRBD1. The V gene's germline CDR1 is SGHTA and CDR2 FQGNSA. The CDR3 totals 13 residues. Trimming removed 5 bases from V and 7 bases from J; junction bases left unmatched: 6. The CDR3 here is CASSQRQGGEQYF. The CDR3 DNA reads TGTGCCAGCAGCCAAAGACAGGGGGGGGAGCAGTACTTC.

The CDR3 DNA follows: TGTGCCGCCACCACCATGGGGGCGCGTACTGAAGCTTTCTTT. It specifies CAATTMGARTEAFF. The chain joins TRBV6-5 to TRBJ1-1, with D possibly being TRBD1 (6 bases). The CDR3 length is 14 residues. V lost 11 bases to trimming and J lost 5 bases, with 21 bases between them. CDR1 and CDR2 from the germline V gene are MNHEY and SVGAGI.

The chain has TRBV6-2 or TRBV6-3 and TRBJ1-2; D is unresolved. The CDR3 totals 13 residues. Trimming pared 4 bases from V and 8 bases from J, leaving 14 bases between. CDR1 is MNHEY, CDR2 SVGEGT, per germline. CDR3 coding DNA: TGTGCCAGCAGTTCGAGGTTGATAGAGGGCTACACCTTC. Translated, it gives CASSSRLIEGYTF.

The count of this clonotype is one. The CDR3 does not close with the conserved phenylalanine or tryptophan, likely indicating a read error. V gene TRBV7-2 combines with J gene TRBJ2-3; D uncertain. The V gene's germline CDR1 is SGHTA and CDR2 FQGNSA. Trimming removed 5 bases at V and 5 bases at J, with 8 bases between. The CDR3 consists of 12 residues. The CDR3 region has the DNA TGTGCCAGCAGCCCGACGAAAGATACGCAGTATGTT. This codes for CASSPTKDTQYV.

CDR3 nucleotide sequence: TGCGCCAGCAGTGAAGCGGACACAGATACGCAGTATTTT. It is translated as CASSEADTDTQYF. V usage is TRBV10-2 and J usage is TRBJ2-3; possibly TRBD2 for D (5 bases). The CDR3 length is 13 residues. Germline CDR1 and CDR2: WSHSY and SAAADI. V was pared by 3 bases and J by 2 bases, with 6 bases between.

The rearrangement links TRBV20-1 to TRBJ2-3; 8 bases fit TRBD2. The CDR3 consists of 13 residues. Trimming at V came to 3 bases and at J to 4 bases, leaving 3 bases not matched to a gene. CDR1 and CDR2 (germline): DFQATT, SNEGSKA (reference sequence). DNA for the CDR3: TGCAGTGCTAGGCGGCGGGGGGCAGATACGCAGTATTTT. This encodes CSARRRGADTQYF.

This chain joins TRBV6-6 and TRBJ2-1; 8 positions match TRBD1. V shed 5 bases, J shed 2 bases, and the junction held 5 bases outside the gene matches. Germline CDR1 MNHNY, CDR2 SVGAGI (reference sequence). CDR3 length equals 15 residues. Here the CDR3 reads CASSTWTGTYNEQFF. CDR3 nucleotides: TGTGCCAGCAGTACCTGGACAGGGACCTACAATGAGCAGTTCTTC.

V is TRBV12-3 or TRBV12-4 and J is TRBJ1-2; possible D gene TRBD1, 5 bases. This CDR3 has 13 amino acids. V shed 3 bases and J shed 2 bases, with 7 bases lying between them. The CDR3, as DNA: TGTGCCAGCAGTTTGAACAGGAACTATGGCTACACCTTC. As protein: CASSLNRNYGYTF.

This chain connects TRBV6-2 or TRBV6-3 to TRBJ2-5; 8 bases align to TRBD1. CDR3 size: 16 residues. Unmatched junction bases numbered 7, after V lost 2 bases and J lost 2 bases. Germline lookup yields CDR1 MNHEY and CDR2 SVGEGT. The DNA of the CDR3 is TGTGCCAGCAGTTACCGGACAGGGCATATTCAAGAGACCCAGTACTTC. Residues: CASSYRTGHIQETQYF.

The CDR3 DNA reads TGTGCCAGCAGCTTAGCCTCGACAGGGGCTGAAGCTTTCTTT. Its protein product is CASSLASTGAEAFF. The chain combines TRBV7-9 with TRBJ1-1, with 8 bases that match TRBD1. V was pared by 0 bases and J by 6 bases, with 3 bases of the junction left unmatched. The CDR3 contains 14 residues. Germline V gene data show CDR1 as SEHNR and CDR2 as FQNEAQ (reference sequence).

The V call is TRBV9, the J call TRBJ2-7; tentative D call: TRBD2 (6 bases). The germline V and J ends were trimmed by 0 bases and 0 bases, with 13 bases remaining between them. Germline values: CDR1 SGDLS, CDR2 YYNGEE. This CDR3 is built from 16 residues. CDR3 residues: CASSVGGAGSSYEQYF. Written as DNA, the CDR3 is TGTGCCAGCAGCGTAGGAGGGGCGGGAAGCTCCTACGAGCAGTACTTC.

The chain has TRBV20-1 and TRBJ2-5, with D tentatively TRBD2 (5 bases). V was pared by 0 bases and J by 7 bases, with 12 bases between. CDR3 length: 13 amino acids. In germline, CDR1 is DFQATT, CDR2 SNEGSKA (reference sequence). This chain's CDR3 is CSARDVTTGTQYF. The CDR3 coding sequence is TGCAGTGCTAGAGATGTGACTACGGGGACCCAGTACTTC.

This clonotype was recorded a few times. V usage is TRBV28 and J usage is TRBJ2-7; the match to TRBD1 covers 11 bases. V was clipped by 7 bases and J by 3 bases; unmatched bases: 5. This CDR3 has 14 residues. The germline V gene encodes CDR1 MDHEN and CDR2 SYDVKM. The CDR3 here is CASTRTGGSYEQYF. The DNA for the CDR3 is TGTGCCAGCACCCGGACAGGGGGCAGCTACGAGCAGTACTTC.

The chain combines TRBV7-2 with TRBJ2-7; 8 nucleotides align to TRBD1. Germline V gene sequence: CDR1 SGHTA, CDR2 FQGNSA. The CDR3 is made up of 15 amino acids. Trimming at V came to 1 base and at J to 3 bases, leaving 5 bases not matched to a gene. The CDR3 DNA is TGTGCCAGCAGCTTAGGGTTGGACAGGGTCTACGAGCAGTACTTC. It codes for CASSLGLDRVYEQYF.

The chain joins TRBV7-2 to TRBJ2-1; D remains unclear. CDR1 and CDR2 from the germline V gene are SGHTA and FQGNSA. The CDR3 is 15 amino acids. V lost 2 bases, J lost 9 bases, and 17 bases lay in between. The chain's CDR3 is CASSLLTGQNREQFF. For the CDR3, the DNA is TGTGCCAGCAGCTTACTAACTGGCCAAAATCGTGAGCAGTTCTTC.

This clonotype was counted a few times. The junction differs from germline at one of its ends, possibly a read error. This chain connects TRBV5-6 to TRBJ2-3; D ambiguous. Germline loops: CDR1 SGHDT, CDR2 YYEEEE. The CDR3 sequence is 14 residues long. CDR3: CASSLGVSTDTRYF. The CDR3 nucleotides read TGTGCCAGCAGCTTGGGGGTTAGCACCGATACGCGGTATTTT.